A single sample gave rise to the 24 T cell receptor beta chains below, sequenced in a study of tumor T cells in aggressive B-cell lymphoma. Here immunoSEQ multiplex PCR was the method, and the copy in TCRdb shows in-frame clones only, minus some. Here the sample spans about 3,000 clones, 82% being singletons. The material sequenced was tumor tissue. The receptors were gathered from an adult with diffuse large B cell lymphoma.

The chain employs TRBV2 and TRBJ1-2; 9 bases are shared with TRBD1. This CDR3 region has 16 residues. The trim removed 6 bases at V and 7 bases at J, leaving 15 bases unmatched. Per germline, CDR1 SNHLY and CDR2 FYNNEI. The CDR3 reads CASRKLWTGDISGYTF. The DNA of the CDR3 is TGTGCCAGCAGAAAACTATGGACAGGGGACATTTCTGGCTACACCTTC.

The rearrangement links TRBV29-1 to TRBJ1-2; 7 nucleotides match TRBD1. Unmatched junction bases numbered 10, after V lost 0 bases and J lost 3 bases. This CDR3 comprises 16 residues. Per the germline V gene, CDR1 is SQVTM and CDR2 is ANQGSEA. This CDR3 is CSVEDGRQGVDYGYTF. CDR3 coding DNA: TGCAGCGTTGAAGATGGGCGACAGGGTGTTGACTATGGCTACACCTTC.

This sequence joins TRBV6-1 and TRBJ1-5, with TRBD1 matching over 8 bases. Germline CDR1 MNHNS, CDR2 SASEGT. The CDR3 is made up of 15 amino acids. V gave up 6 bases and J gave up 3 bases; unmatched junction bases: 7. The CDR3 DNA is TGTGCCAGCAGCCTACAGGGGGAAATCAATCAGCCCCAGCATTTT. Its protein is CASSLQGEINQPQHF.

The V gene is TRBV11-2, the J gene TRBJ2-7; D may be TRBD1 (6 bases). Trimming cost V 3 bases and J 9 bases, with 12 bases left between them. Germline assignment: CDR1 SGHAT and CDR2 FQNNGV. This CDR3 is built from 12 residues. CDR3 sequence reads: CASSLGATGQYF. The DNA for the CDR3 is TGTGCCAGCAGCTTGGGGGCTACAGGGCAGTACTTC.

V is TRBV6-5 and J is TRBJ1-2, with 8 bases aligning to TRBD1. V lost 2 bases, J lost 10 bases, and 12 bases stayed unmatched. The CDR3 is 15 amino acids. CDR1 is MNHEY, CDR2 SVGAGI, per germline. The CDR3 nucleotides read TGTGCCAGCAGTTACACGCGGGGACAGGCCGCCGCCTACACCTTC. Translated: CASSYTRGQAAAYTF.

The chain links TRBV5-1 to TRBJ1-6, with a possible D match to TRBD1 (6 bases). Germline CDR1 is SGHRS and CDR2 is YFSETQ. Trimming took off 5 bases at V and 8 bases at J, with 17 bases between the two ends. The CDR3 totals 15 residues. The CDR3 nucleotides are TGCGCCAGCAGTTACAGGGCCATGGGGGATTCACCCCTCCACTTT. Translation: CASSYRAMGDSPLHF.

V is TRBV7-2 and J is TRBJ2-7; TRBD2 aligns across 8 bases. J gave up 0 bases and V 1 base, and 2 bases lay outside the gene matches. In germline, CDR1 is SGHTA, CDR2 FQGNSA. This CDR3 has 15 amino acids. The CDR3 loop reads CASSLERGNSYEQYF. The CDR3 nucleotides are TGTGCCAGCAGCTTAGAGCGGGGGAACTCCTACGAGCAGTACTTC.

V and J are TRBV7-6 and TRBJ2-3; D is possibly TRBD2 (5 bases). Between the trimmed V and J ends, which lost 3 bases and 2 bases, there was a span of 12 bases. Germline values: CDR1 SGHVS, CDR2 FNYEAQ. The CDR3 runs to 15 residues. The CDR3 DNA reads TGTGCCAGCAGCTTTATGAGCGGCTACACAGATACGCAGTATTTT. Translating it yields CASSFMSGYTDTQYF. The complete variable domain, with remaining parts taken from reference TRBV7-6 and TRBJ2-3, reads GAGVSQSPRYKVTKRGQDVALRCDPISGHVSLYWYRQALGQGPEFLTYFNYEAQQDKSGLPNDRFSAERPEGSISTLTIQRTEQRDSAMYRCASSFMSGYTDTQYFGPGTRLTVL.

The CDR3 sequence: CASSSGIYEQYF. The CDR3 coding sequence is TGTGCCAGCAGCTCCGGGATCTACGAGCAGTACTTC. The chain couples TRBV7-9 to TRBJ2-7; D might be TRBD2 (5 bases). Trimming left V 4 bases short and J 3 bases short, with 7 bases between. This CDR3 region has 12 residues. The germline V gene has CDR1 SEHNR and CDR2 FQNEAQ (reference sequence).

The DNA for the CDR3 is TGTGCCTGGAGGACAGGGGGCTTCTACGAGCAGTACTTC. Its translation: CAWRTGGFYEQYF. The chain is built from TRBV30 and TRBJ2-7; 10 bases line up with TRBD1. The CDR3 runs 13 residues. The J segment lost 3 bases and the V segment lost 3 bases, leaving 2 bases of the junction unmatched. In germline, CDR1 is GTSNPN, CDR2 SVGIG (reference sequence).

Note on this clone: The same CDR3 can be traced to other DNA sequences in this sample. CDR3 bases: TGTGCCAGCAGTGAAGCGAATGGACAGTACTATGAGCAGTACTTC. Amino acids: CASSEANGQYYEQYF. The chain couples TRBV7-2 to TRBJ2-7; the D gene is possibly TRBD1 (6 bases). Germline CDR1 and CDR2: SGHTA and FQGNSA. The CDR3 is 15 residues long. The germline V and J ends were trimmed by 6 bases and 7 bases, with 22 bases remaining between them.

This rearrangement joins TRBV14 to TRBJ2-2, with D uncertain. Trimming stripped 0 bases from V and 6 bases from J, with 8 bases between. The germline CDR1 and CDR2 sequences are SGHDN and FVKESK. The CDR3 runs to 14 residues. Here the CDR3 reads CASSQDTFSGELFF. The CDR3 nucleotides read TGTGCCAGCAGCCAAGACACTTTTTCCGGGGAGCTGTTTTTT.

The V and J genes are TRBV9 and TRBJ2-7, with 8 bases fitting TRBD2. The junction had 8 bases not matched to a gene; V was cut back by 0 bases and J by 6 bases. Germline V gives CDR1 SGDLS, CDR2 YYNGEE. This CDR3 comprises 15 residues. CDR3 in amino acids: CASSVAPGGHIEQYF. The CDR3 bases are TGTGCCAGCAGCGTAGCTCCGGGGGGGCATATCGAGCAGTACTTC.

The chain recombines TRBV6-5 with TRBJ1-2; 8 nucleotides align to TRBD1. CDR1 and CDR2 from the germline V gene are MNHEY and SVGAGI. The CDR3 runs 15 residues. V lost 5 bases, J lost 3 bases, and 8 bases stayed unmatched. The CDR3 reads CASSGQTGGDYGYTF. The CDR3 DNA follows: TGTGCCAGCAGTGGACAAACAGGGGGTGACTATGGCTACACCTTC.

V gene TRBV30 combines with J gene TRBJ1-4; TRBD1 matches at 9 bases. The CDR3 has 14 amino acids. Germline-derived CDR1 and CDR2 are GTSNPN and SVGIG (reference sequence). With V trimmed by 4 bases and J by 8 bases, 8 bases remained unmatched. The CDR3 region has the DNA TGTGCCTGGACTACCGACAGGGGGGGAGAAAAACTGTTTTTT. Protein sequence: CAWTTDRGGEKLFF.

The V and J genes are TRBV7-9 and TRBJ1-1; D not certain. Per the germline V gene, CDR1 is SEHNR and CDR2 is FQNEAQ (reference sequence). Trimming shortened V by 2 bases and J by 0 bases, and 16 bases separated the two germline ends. This CDR3 has 17 residues. CDR3 in DNA: TGTGCCAGCAGCTTATTAGGAGGGAATACCGTGAACACTGAAGCTTTCTTT. Protein: CASSLLGGNTVNTEAFF.

The chain uses TRBV2 and TRBJ2-5, with D tentatively TRBD1 (5 bases). This CDR3 comprises 15 residues. Trimming stripped 3 bases from V and 2 bases from J, with 13 bases between. Germline loops: CDR1 SNHLY, CDR2 FYNNEI. Here the CDR3 reads CASSESRARQETQYF. In nucleotides, the CDR3 is TGTGCCAGCAGTGAGTCCAGGGCCCGACAAGAGACCCAGTACTTC.

Here the CDR3 DNA reads TGTGCCAGTAAACAGGGCCCCAACTATGGCTACACCTTC. Encoded protein: CASKQGPNYGYTF. This chain links TRBV19 with TRBJ1-2; tentative D call: TRBD1 (6 bases). The V gene's germline CDR1 is LNHDA and CDR2 SQIVND (reference sequence). CDR3 size: 13 residues. The V gene lost 7 bases and the J gene lost 2 bases, with 11 bases spanning the gap.

The CDR3 DNA follows: TGTGCCAGTAGTACCGGGACAGGGCCCTCCTCTGGGGCCAACGTCCTGACTTTC. Encoded protein: CASSTGTGPSSGANVLTF. V is TRBV19 and J is TRBJ2-6, with 9 bases lining up with TRBD1. The CDR3 is made up of 18 amino acids. V trimming: 4 bases; J trimming: 0 bases; junction bases outside the gene matches: 7. CDR1 is LNHDA and CDR2 is SQIVND in the germline V gene (reference sequence).

The CDR3 protein is CASSTDERSEAFF. The CDR3 coding sequence is TGTGCCAGCAGCACCGATGAGAGATCTGAAGCTTTCTTT. The gene calls are TRBV7-7 and TRBJ1-1; D is undetermined. The CDR3 length is 13 residues. CDR1 and CDR2 (germline): SSHAT, FNYEAQ (reference sequence). Deletions cut 5 bases from V and 6 bases from J, with 13 bases between.

The V gene is TRBV7-6, the J gene TRBJ2-1; TRBD2 matches at 12 bases. This CDR3 region has 18 residues. The germline V gene encodes CDR1 SGHVS and CDR2 FNYEAQ. With V trimmed by 0 bases and J by 1 base, 4 bases remained unmatched. The chain's CDR3 is CASSLALAGGGSYNEQFF. DNA for the CDR3: TGTGCCAGCAGCTTAGCACTAGCGGGGGGAGGGTCCTACAATGAGCAGTTCTTC.

This rearrangement joins TRBV4-3 to TRBJ1-1, with 7 bases matching TRBD1. V was clipped by 0 bases and J by 5 bases; unmatched bases: 6. Per germline, CDR1 LGHNA and CDR2 YSLEER. The CDR3 extends over 15 amino acids. The CDR3 nucleotides are TGCGCCAGCAGCCAAGAGTGGAGGGGGCGGACTGAAGCTTTCTTT. Its translation: CASSQEWRGRTEAFF.

This clone was seen more than once but under ten times. J is TRBJ1-1 and V is TRBV7-9, with D possibly TRBD1 on 6 matching bases. CDR3 size: 14 residues. Germline V gene lookup returns CDR1 SEHNR and CDR2 FQNEAQ (reference sequence). V was cut by 5 bases and J by 6 bases, with 16 bases left in between. The CDR3 sequence is CASSLDSTGPEAFF. The DNA of the CDR3 is TGTGCCAGCAGCCTTGACTCTACAGGGCCTGAAGCTTTCTTT.

The chain joins TRBV28 to TRBJ1-2, with TRBD1 matching 7 bases. The CDR3 extends over 13 amino acids. Per germline, CDR1 MDHEN and CDR2 SYDVKM. J lost 4 bases, V lost 9 bases, and 8 bases had no gene match. CDR3 sequence reads: CASSDRVGYGYTF. The CDR3, as DNA: TGTGCCAGTAGCGACAGGGTTGGCTATGGCTACACCTTC.